This T cell receptor (beta chain) came from a study of blood T cell repertoires in COVID-19. CDR3 length equals 18 residues. CDR1 and CDR2 (germline): SGHTA, FQGTGA. Trimming cost V 2 bases and J 7 bases; bases outside gene matches: 12. Some clones are missing from TCRdb's copy, which holds only in-frame ones; the method was immunoSEQ multiplex PCR. The sample lists tens of thousands of clones, around 75% seen once, with roughly 61% in the top ten. The rearrangement uses TRBV7-3 and TRBJ2-1; TRBD2 matches at 12 bases. This TCR came from an older man with acute or convalescent COVID-19. Input material: peripheral blood. This chain's CDR3 is CASSLGPRLAGEGNEQFF. The CDR3 coding sequence is TGTGCCAGCAGCTTAGGCCCCCGACTAGCGGGAGAGGGAAATGAGCAGTTCTTC. Full variable domain (rest looked up from reference TRBV7-3 and TRBJ2-1): GAGVSQTPSNKVTEKGKYVELRCDPISGHTALYWYRQSLGQGPEFLIYFQGTGAADDSGLPNDRFFAVRPEGSVSTLKIQRTERGDSAVYLCASSLGPRLAGEGNEQFFGPGTRLTVL.